What follows is one TCR beta chain and its context. Only in-frame clones appear in the TCRdb table, and some are missing; sequencing was by immunoSEQ multiplex PCR. The table includes around 190,000 clones, less than 85% detected once. These data belong to a study of blood T cell repertoires in COVID-19. Germline V lookup: CDR1 SGHRS, CDR2 YFSETQ. CDR3 size: 16 residues. With V trimmed by 3 bases and J by 6 bases, 7 bases remained unmatched. The rearrangement joins TRBV5-1 to TRBJ1-6; 9 bases are shared with TRBD1. The sequence was obtained from a woman aged 25 to 45 who had recovered from COVID-19. Material: PBMCs or T cells enriched from blood (not recorded which). The CDR3 bases are TGCGCCAGCAGCTCGTCCCGGGACAGGGTTAATTCACCCCTCCACTTT. The encoded protein is CASSSSRDRVNSPLHF.